These T cell receptor beta chains were read from a single sample in a study of prognosis after radiotherapy for stage I lung cancer. One entry per CDR3 protein results from TCRdb running MiXCR on the multiplex PCR reads. The profile shows roughly 23,000 distinct CDR3 sequences, 35% to 45% of them singletons. The input for sequencing was PBMCs, taken before or after stereotactic body radiation therapy (not recorded which). The receptor source for this set is a donor older than 45 with non-small cell lung cancer. The CDR3 runs from the conserved cysteine through the conserved F or W. Each record gives: D gene, V gene, J gene, clone size, CDR3 protein, CDR3 DNA. D genes are given only for firm matches. Clone size appears in some rows only: once, few, many, or a class for an expanded clone.

TRBD2,TRBV20-1,TRBJ2-1,medium-sized,CSARRTSQFF,TGCAGTGCTAGACGGACTAGCCAGTTCTTC
TRBD1,TRBV12-3/TRBV12-4,TRBJ1-6,-,CASSRLQGANSPLHF,TGTGCCAGCAGTCGCCTACAGGGGGCTAATTCACCCCTCCATTTT
-,TRBV28,TRBJ2-7,many,CASSSPFEQYF,TGTGCCAGCAGTTCCCCATTCGAGCAGTACTTC
-,TRBV6-4,TRBJ2-1,-,CASSAEPGGSYNEQFF,TGTGCCAGCAGTGCAGAGCCCGGGGGCTCCTACAATGAGCAGTTCTTC
-,TRBV28,TRBJ2-7,many,CASIPQPGAYEQYF,TGTGCCAGCATCCCCCAACCTGGGGCCTACGAGCAGTACTTC
TRBD1,TRBV27,TRBJ2-7,many,CASSPLGTGKSYEQYF,TGTGCCAGCAGTCCGCTCGGGACAGGGAAATCCTACGAGCAGTACTTC
TRBD1,TRBV20-1,TRBJ1-1,-,CIAIDVRTGMNTEAFF,TGCATTGCTATAGATGTTAGGACAGGGATGAACACTGAAGCTTTCTTT
TRBD1,TRBV4-3,TRBJ1-4,many,CASSQDPTGNEKLFF,TGCGCCAGCAGCCAAGACCCGACAGGGAATGAAAAACTGTTTTTT
-,TRBV5-6,TRBJ1-1,many,CASSPGPSTTEAFF,TGTGCCAGCAGTCCTGGTCCGTCGACCACTGAAGCTTTCTTT
TRBD1,TRBV5-6,TRBJ1-2,-,CASSWTGRLEGGTF,TGTGCCAGCAGTTGGACAGGCCGCCTGGAGGGTGGCACCTTC
TRBD1,TRBV27,TRBJ2-7,medium-sized,CASSHPGTDYEQYF,TGTGCCAGCAGTCATCCCGGGACAGACTACGAGCAGTACTTC
-,TRBV5-6,TRBJ1-2,many,CASSSLRGGGYGYTF,TGTGCCAGCAGCTCCTTGAGGGGGGGAGGCTATGGCTACACCTTC
-,TRBV12-3/TRBV12-4,TRBJ1-5,-,CASSATGNQPQHF,TGTGCCAGCAGTGCTACAGGGAACCAGCCCCAGCATTTT
-,TRBV12-3/TRBV12-4,TRBJ1-2,-,CASSLGHANYGYTF,TGTGCCAGCAGTTTGGGTCATGCTAACTATGGCTACACCTTT
-,TRBV4-1,TRBJ1-5,-,CASSPEPSHQPQHF,TGCGCCAGCAGCCCTGAACCTTCTCATCAGCCCCAGCATTTT
TRBD1,TRBV2,TRBJ2-2,medium-sized,CASSVGQGYTGELFF,TGTGCCAGCAGTGTCGGACAGGGCTACACCGGGGAGCTGTTTTTT
-,TRBV6-2/TRBV6-3,TRBJ2-2,many,CASSYSNGAGELFF,TGTGCCAGCAGTTACTCCAACGGGGCCGGGGAGCTGTTTTTT
-,TRBV7-9,TRBJ2-4,many,CASSLGSRDIQYF,TGTGCCAGCAGCTTAGGGAGTCGGGACATTCAGTACTTC
TRBD1,TRBV12-3/TRBV12-4,TRBJ1-2,-,CASSYRQGTNYGYTF,TGTGCCAGCAGTTACCGACAGGGTACTAACTATGGCTACACCTTC
TRBD1,TRBV10-3,TRBJ1-1,many,CAISESSPRKDRGSREAFF,TGTGCCATCAGTGAGTCGAGCCCGAGGAAAGACAGGGGGTCCCGTGAAGCTTTCTTT
-,TRBV20-1,TRBJ2-3,-,CSARDNTDTQYF,TGCAGTGCTAGAGATAATACAGATACGCAGTATTTT
-,TRBV28,TRBJ2-5,-,CASSPPRRAGQKETQYF,TGTGCCAGCAGTCCTCCCCGAAGGGCGGGACAGAAAGAGACCCAGTACTTC
-,TRBV19,TRBJ1-1,-,CASSPSLLRADLNTEAFF,TGTGCCAGTAGTCCCAGCCTTCTAAGGGCAGACCTGAACACTGAAGCTTTCTTT
-,TRBV24-1,TRBJ2-3,-,CATSDPLTGFTDTQYF,TGTGCCACCAGTGACCCGTTGACAGGTTTCACAGATACGCAGTATTTT
-,TRBV5-1,TRBJ2-7,-,CASSPRARTTSYEQYF,TGCGCCAGCAGCCCGAGAGCCAGGACAACATCCTACGAGCAGTACTTC